This T cell receptor (beta chain) is drawn from a study of cytomegalovirus exposure and HLA in healthy donors. J gave up 0 bases and V 8 bases, and 11 bases lay outside the gene matches. Germline V CDR1 and CDR2: LNHDA, SQIVND (reference sequence). This CDR3 region has 16 residues. The PCR made use of 60 Vbeta and 13 Jbeta primers. Data came from immunoSEQ multiplex PCR; TCRdb stores just in-frame clones and leaves some out. The sample contains fewer than 95,000 clones, around 81% of which appear only once. The clonotype was recovered from a man aged 18 to 30 in good health and CMV-seronegative. V usage is TRBV19 and J usage is TRBJ1-2, with 8 bases aligning to TRBD1. Sequenced material: PBMCs. DNA for the CDR3: TGTGCCAGTTCCTCAGGGGGCCTGACTTCTAACTATGGCTACACCTTC. Amino acid sequence: CASSSGGLTSNYGYTF.